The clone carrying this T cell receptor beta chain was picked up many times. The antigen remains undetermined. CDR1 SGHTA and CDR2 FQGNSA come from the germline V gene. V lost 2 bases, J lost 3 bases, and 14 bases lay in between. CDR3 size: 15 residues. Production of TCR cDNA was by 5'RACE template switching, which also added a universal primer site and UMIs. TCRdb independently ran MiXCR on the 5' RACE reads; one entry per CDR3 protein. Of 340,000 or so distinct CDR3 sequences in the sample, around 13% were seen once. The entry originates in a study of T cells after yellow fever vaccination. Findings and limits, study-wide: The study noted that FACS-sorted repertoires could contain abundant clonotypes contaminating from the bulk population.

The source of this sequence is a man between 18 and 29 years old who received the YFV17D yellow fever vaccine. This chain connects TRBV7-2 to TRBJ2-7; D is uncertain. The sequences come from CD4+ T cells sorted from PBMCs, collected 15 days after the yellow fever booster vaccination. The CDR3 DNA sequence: TGTGCCAGCAGCTTAATGAGCTTCTCTAGCTACGAGCAGTACTTC. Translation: CASSLMSFSSYEQYF. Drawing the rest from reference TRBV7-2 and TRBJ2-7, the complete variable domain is GAGVSQSPSNKVTEKGKDVELRCDPISGHTALYWYRQSLGQGLEFLIYFQGNSAPDKSGLPSDRFSAERTGGSVSTLTIQRTQQEDSAVYLCASSLMSFSSYEQYFGPGTRLTVT.